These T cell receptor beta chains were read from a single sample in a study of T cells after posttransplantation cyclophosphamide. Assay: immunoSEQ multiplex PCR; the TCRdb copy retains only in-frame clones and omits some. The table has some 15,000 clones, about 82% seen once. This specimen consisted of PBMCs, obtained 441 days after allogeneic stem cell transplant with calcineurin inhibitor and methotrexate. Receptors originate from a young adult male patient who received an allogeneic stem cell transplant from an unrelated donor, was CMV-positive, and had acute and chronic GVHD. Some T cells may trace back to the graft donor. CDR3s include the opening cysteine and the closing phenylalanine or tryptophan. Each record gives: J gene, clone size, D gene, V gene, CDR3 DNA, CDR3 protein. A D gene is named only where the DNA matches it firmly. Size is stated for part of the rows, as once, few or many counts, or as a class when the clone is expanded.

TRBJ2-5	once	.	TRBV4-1	TGCGCCAGCAGCCAAGGTCGGAGAGAGACCCAGTACTTC	CASSQGRRETQYF
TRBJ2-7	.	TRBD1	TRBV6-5	TGTGCCATCAGGGACAGCGGCGGCTCCTACGAGCAGTACTTC	CAIRDSGGSYEQYF
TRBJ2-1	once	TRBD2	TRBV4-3	TGCGCCAGCAGCCGTCTACTAGCGGCCTCCTACAATGAGCAGTTCTTC	CASSRLLAASYNEQFF
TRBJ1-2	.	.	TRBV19	TGTGCCAGTAGTATCAACGGGGGAAACTATGGCTACACCTTC	CASSINGGNYGYTF
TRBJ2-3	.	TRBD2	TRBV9	TGTGCCAGCAGTCGGGGGCTAGCGGGGGGGCCTTGGACAGATACGCAGTATTTT	CASSRGLAGGPWTDTQYF
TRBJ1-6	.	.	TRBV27	TGTGCCAGCAGTTCTCTTTTTATCGGGGTAAAGCGAAATTCACCCCTCCACTTT	CASSSLFIGVKRNSPLHF
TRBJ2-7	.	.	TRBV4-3	TGCGCCAGCAGCCCCCACAGGGATATAGGCGAGCAGTACTTC	CASSPHRDIGEQYF
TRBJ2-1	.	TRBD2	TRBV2	TGTGCCAGTGGGACTAGCGGGAGAGGGGCACACAGTGAGCAGTTCTTC	CASGTSGRGAHSEQFF
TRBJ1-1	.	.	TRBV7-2	TGTGCCAGCAGCCCCCAGGGCGCGAACACTGAAGCTTTCTTT	CASSPQGANTEAFF
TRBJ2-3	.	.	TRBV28	TGTGCCAGCAGCTGGGGACGGGGGACAGATACGCAGTATTTT	CASSWGRGTDTQYF
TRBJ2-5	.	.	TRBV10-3	TGTGCCATCAGTGAGACCGACAGGCCAACGCAAGAGACCCAGTACTTC	CAISETDRPTQETQYF
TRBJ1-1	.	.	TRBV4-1	TGCGCCAGCAGCCAAGAATCACAGGGTATAGCTGAAGCTTTCTTT	CASSQESQGIAEAFF
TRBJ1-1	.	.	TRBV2	TGTGCCAGCAGTGAAAGGACTATATGGGTGAACACTGAAGCTTTCTTT	CASSERTIWVNTEAFF
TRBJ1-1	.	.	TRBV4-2	TGTGCCAGCGGGGCAGGCACTGAAGCTTTCTTT	CASGAGTEAFF
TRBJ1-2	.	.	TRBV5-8	TGTGCCAGCACCTTAAGCGCATCGGGAGGGATACGCTATGGCTACACCTTC	CASTLSASGGIRYGYTF
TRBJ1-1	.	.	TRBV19	TGTGCCAGTAGTAGTGGACAGATCTTCTACGCTGAAGCTTTCTTT	CASSSGQIFYAEAFF
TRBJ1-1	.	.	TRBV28	TGTGCCAGCAGTTCAGGGTTGAACACTGAAGCTTTCTTT	CASSSGLNTEAFF
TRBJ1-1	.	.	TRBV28	TGTGCCAGCAGTCCCCCGGGGGGTTTCACTGAAGCTTTCTTT	CASSPPGGFTEAFF
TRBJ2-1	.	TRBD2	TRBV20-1	TGCAGTGGGACTAGTATGAATGAGCAGTTCTTC	CSGTSMNEQFF
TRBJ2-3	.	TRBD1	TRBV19	TGTGCCAGTAGTATAGACAGGGGGCGCACAGATACGCAGTATTTT	CASSIDRGRTDTQYF
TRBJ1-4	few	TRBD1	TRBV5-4	TGTGCCAGCAGCCAGGCCGGGACAGCCAGCGAAAAACTGTTTTTT	CASSQAGTASEKLFF
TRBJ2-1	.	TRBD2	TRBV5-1	TGCGCCAGCAGCTCGACTAGCGGGTTGAGCTCCTACAATGAGCAGTTCTTC	CASSSTSGLSSYNEQFF
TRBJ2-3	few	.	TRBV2	TGTGCCAGCAGCTTATGGGCCATCGCAGATACGCAGTATTTT	CASSLWAIADTQYF
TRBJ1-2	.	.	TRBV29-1	TGCAGCGTTGAAGAGGGGGGCTATGGCTACACCTTC	CSVEEGGYGYTF
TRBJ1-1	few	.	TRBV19	TGTGCCAGTAGAACAACGGGAAGAGCTTTCTTT	CASRTTGRAFF
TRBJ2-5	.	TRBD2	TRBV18	TGTGCCAGCTCACCAGGCGGGGGGCCCCAAGAGACCCAGTACTTC	CASSPGGGPQETQYF
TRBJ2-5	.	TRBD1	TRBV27	TGTGCCAGCAGTCACAACAGGGGAGTTTTTCAAGAGACCCAGTACTTC	CASSHNRGVFQETQYF
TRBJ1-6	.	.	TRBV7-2	TGTGCCAGCAGCTTAGGGCAGGGGAATAATTCACCCCTCCACTTT	CASSLGQGNNSPLHF
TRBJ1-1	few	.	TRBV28	TGTGCCAGCAACAACTACGTTGAAGCTTTCTTT	CASNNYVEAFF
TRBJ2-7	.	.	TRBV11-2	TGTGCCAGCAGCCAAAGGGGTGGCCCCTACGAGCAGTACTTC	CASSQRGGPYEQYF
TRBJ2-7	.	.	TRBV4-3	TGCGCCAGCAGCCAAGAATTCAGGTCAATATACGAGCAGTACTTC	CASSQEFRSIYEQYF
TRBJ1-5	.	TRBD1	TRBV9	TGTGCCAGCAGCGTCGGACAGGCTAATCAGCCCCAGCATTTT	CASSVGQANQPQHF
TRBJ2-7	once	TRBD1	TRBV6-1	TGTGCCAGCAGTGCCCAGGGGGCCTACGAGCAGTACTTC	CASSAQGAYEQYF
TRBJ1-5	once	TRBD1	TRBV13	TGTGCCAGCAGCCATGGACAGGGCAATCAGCCCCAGCATTTT	CASSHGQGNQPQHF
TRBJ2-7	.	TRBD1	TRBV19	TGTGCCAGTAGTATAGGAACAGGGGGCTCCTACGAGCAGTACTTC	CASSIGTGGSYEQYF
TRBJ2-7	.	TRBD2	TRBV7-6	TGTGCCAGCAGCAAAGGACTAGGTGGTGGGTACGAGCAGTACTTC	CASSKGLGGGYEQYF
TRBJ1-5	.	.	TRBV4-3	TGCGCCAGCAGCCAAGGCAGGGTTAGCAATCAGCCCCAGCATTTT	CASSQGRVSNQPQHF
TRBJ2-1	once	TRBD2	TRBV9	TGTGCCAGCAGCTCTAGCGGGGGGGCGTATGAGCAGTTCTTC	CASSSSGGAYEQFF
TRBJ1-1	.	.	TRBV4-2	TGTGCCAGCAGCCAATATGTCGTCCAGGCAGGGGCTGCTTTTTTCGGTGCTTTCTTT	CASSQYVVQAGAAFFGAFF
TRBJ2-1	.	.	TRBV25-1	TGTGCCAGCAGCGTTAGGGGGGGAGGCTACAATGAGCAGTTCTTC	CASSVRGGGYNEQFF
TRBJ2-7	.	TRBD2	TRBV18	TGTGCCAGCTCACCTCGGGGTAGCGGGAGGGCATCGCCCGAGCAGTACTTC	CASSPRGSGRASPEQYF
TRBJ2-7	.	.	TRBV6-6	TGTGCCAGCAGTCTCGGTGAGCAGTACTTC	CASSLGEQYF
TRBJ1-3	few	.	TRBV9	TGTGCCAGCGGAGAGTCTGGAAACACCATATATTTT	CASGESGNTIYF
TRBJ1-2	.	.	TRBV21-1	TGTGCCAGCAGCAAAAGAGGACAGGGAGGCTATGGCTACACCTTC	CASSKRGQGGYGYTF
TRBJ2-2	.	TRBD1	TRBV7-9	TGTGCCAGCAGCTCAAGGATGGGACAGGGGAGAAACACCGGGGAGCTGTTTTTT	CASSSRMGQGRNTGELFF
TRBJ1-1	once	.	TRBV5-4	TGTGCCAGCAGCTTGCACAGGGCGATGAACACTGAAGCTTTCTTT	CASSLHRAMNTEAFF
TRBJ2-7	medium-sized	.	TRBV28	TGTGCCAGCAGCCCGGGAATCTCCTACGAGCAGTACTTC	CASSPGISYEQYF
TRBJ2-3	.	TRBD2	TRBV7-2	TGTGCCAGCAGCTTGGGGACTAGAGGGGCAGATACGCAGTATTTT	CASSLGTRGADTQYF
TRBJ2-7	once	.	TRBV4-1	TGCGCCAGCAGCCAAGTTGGGTACAGCTACGAGCAGTACTTC	CASSQVGYSYEQYF
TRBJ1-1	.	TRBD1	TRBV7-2	TGTGCCAGCAGTGAATACAGGGGGCAAAAAGCTGAAGCTTTCTTT	CASSEYRGQKAEAFF
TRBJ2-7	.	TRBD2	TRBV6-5	TGTGCCGCAGCGGCCAGCGGGAGTAAAGAGCAGTACTTC	CAAAASGSKEQYF
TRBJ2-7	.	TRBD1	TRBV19	TGTGCCAGTAGTAATAAGGCGGGACAGGGGGACTACGAGCAGTACTTC	CASSNKAGQGDYEQYF
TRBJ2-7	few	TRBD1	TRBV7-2	TGTGCCAGCAGCTTCCGTCGACAGGGGGTCAACGAGCAGTACTTC	CASSFRRQGVNEQYF
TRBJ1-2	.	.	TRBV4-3	TGCGCCAGCAGCCAAGGGCAGGGGGGCTACACCTTC	CASSQGQGGYTF
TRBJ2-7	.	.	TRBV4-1	TGCGCCAGCGGCGGCCCGGGGATGGGCTACGAGCAGTACTTC	CASGGPGMGYEQYF